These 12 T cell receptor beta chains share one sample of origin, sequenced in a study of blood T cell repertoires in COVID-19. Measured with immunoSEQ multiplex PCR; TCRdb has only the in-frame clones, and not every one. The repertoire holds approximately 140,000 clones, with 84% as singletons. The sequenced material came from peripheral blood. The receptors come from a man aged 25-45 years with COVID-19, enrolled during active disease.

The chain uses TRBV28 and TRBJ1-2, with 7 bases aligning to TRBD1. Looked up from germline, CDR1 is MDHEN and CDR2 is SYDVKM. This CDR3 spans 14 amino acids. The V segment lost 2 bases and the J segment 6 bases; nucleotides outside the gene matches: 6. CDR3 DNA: TGTGCCAGCAGTTTAAGGAGGGGGCGGGATGGCTACACCTTC. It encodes CASSLRRGRDGYTF.

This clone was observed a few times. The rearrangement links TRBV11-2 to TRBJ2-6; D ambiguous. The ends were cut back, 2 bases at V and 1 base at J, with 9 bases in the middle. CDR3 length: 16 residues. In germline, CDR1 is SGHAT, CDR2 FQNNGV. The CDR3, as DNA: TGTGCCAGCAGCTTAAGGTTGGAGTCTGGGGCCAACGTCCTGACTTTC. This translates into CASSLRLESGANVLTF.

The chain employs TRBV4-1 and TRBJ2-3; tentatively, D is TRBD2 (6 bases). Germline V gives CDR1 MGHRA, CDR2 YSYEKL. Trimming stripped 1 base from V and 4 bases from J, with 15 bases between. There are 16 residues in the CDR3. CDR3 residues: CASSQAWGEEADTQYF. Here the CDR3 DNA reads TGCGCCAGCAGCCAAGCTTGGGGGGAGGAGGCAGATACGCAGTATTTT.

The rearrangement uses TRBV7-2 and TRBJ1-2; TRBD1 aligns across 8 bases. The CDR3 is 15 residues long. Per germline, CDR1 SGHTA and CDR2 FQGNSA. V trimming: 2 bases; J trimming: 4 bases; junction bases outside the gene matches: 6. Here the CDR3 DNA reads TGTGCCAGCAGCTTAAGGACAGGGTCAATCTATGGCTACACCTTC. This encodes CASSLRTGSIYGYTF. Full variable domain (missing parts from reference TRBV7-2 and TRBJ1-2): GAGVSQSPSNKVTEKGKDVELRCDPISGHTALYWYRQSLGQGLEFLIYFQGNSAPDKSGLPSDRFSAERTGGSVSTLTIQRTQQEDSAVYLCASSLRTGSIYGYTFGSGTRLTVV.

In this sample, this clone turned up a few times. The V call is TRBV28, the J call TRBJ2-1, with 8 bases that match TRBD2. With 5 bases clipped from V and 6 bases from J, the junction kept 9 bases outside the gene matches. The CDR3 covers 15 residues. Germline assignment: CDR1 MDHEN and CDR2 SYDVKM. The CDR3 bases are TGTGCCAGCAGTGTCTTAGCGGGACCTACCAATGAGCAGTTCTTC. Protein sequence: CASSVLAGPTNEQFF.

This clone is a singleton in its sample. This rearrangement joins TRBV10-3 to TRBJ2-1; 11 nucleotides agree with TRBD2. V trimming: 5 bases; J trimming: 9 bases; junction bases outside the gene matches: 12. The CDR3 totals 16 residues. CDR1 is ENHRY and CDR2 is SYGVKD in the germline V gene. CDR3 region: CAISPGGSGRAVEQFF. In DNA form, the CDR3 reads TGTGCCATCAGTCCGGGGGGTAGCGGGAGGGCCGTTGAGCAGTTCTTC.

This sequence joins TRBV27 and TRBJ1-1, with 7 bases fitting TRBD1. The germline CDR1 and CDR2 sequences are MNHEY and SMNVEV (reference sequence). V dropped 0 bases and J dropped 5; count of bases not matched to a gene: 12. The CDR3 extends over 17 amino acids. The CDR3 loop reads CASSLSIQDRVGTEAFF. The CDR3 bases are TGTGCCAGCAGTTTATCGATTCAAGACAGGGTCGGGACTGAAGCTTTCTTT.

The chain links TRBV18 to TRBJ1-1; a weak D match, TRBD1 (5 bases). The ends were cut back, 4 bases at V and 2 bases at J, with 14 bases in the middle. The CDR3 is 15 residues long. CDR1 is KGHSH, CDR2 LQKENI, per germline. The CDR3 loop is CASSRNGGINTEAFF. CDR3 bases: TGTGCCAGCTCACGTAACGGGGGAATAAACACTGAAGCTTTCTTT. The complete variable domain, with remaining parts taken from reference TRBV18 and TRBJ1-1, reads NAGVMQNPRHLVRRRGQEARLRCSPMKGHSHVYWYRQLPEEGLKFMVYLQKENIIDESGMPKERFSAEFPKEGPSILRIQQVVRGDSAAYFCASSRNGGINTEAFFGQGTRLTVV.

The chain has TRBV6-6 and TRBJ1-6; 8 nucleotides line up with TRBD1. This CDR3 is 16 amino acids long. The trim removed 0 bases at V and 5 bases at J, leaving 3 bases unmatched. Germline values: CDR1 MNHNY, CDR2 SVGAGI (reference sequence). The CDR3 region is CASSYSTRGHNSPLHF. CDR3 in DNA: TGTGCCAGCAGTTACTCGACCAGGGGGCATAATTCACCCCTCCACTTT.

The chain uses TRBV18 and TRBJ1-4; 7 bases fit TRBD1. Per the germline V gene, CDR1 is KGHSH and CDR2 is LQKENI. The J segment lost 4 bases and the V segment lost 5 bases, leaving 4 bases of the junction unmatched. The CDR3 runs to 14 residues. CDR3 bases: TGTGCCAGCTCAATTACAGGGGATAATGAAAAACTGTTTTTT. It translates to CASSITGDNEKLFF.

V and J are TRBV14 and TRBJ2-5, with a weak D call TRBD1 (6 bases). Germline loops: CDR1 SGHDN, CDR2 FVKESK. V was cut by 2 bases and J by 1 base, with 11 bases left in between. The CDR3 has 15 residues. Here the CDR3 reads CASSQLQGSQETQYF. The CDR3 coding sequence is TGTGCCAGCAGCCAACTACAGGGTTCCCAAGAGACCCAGTACTTC.

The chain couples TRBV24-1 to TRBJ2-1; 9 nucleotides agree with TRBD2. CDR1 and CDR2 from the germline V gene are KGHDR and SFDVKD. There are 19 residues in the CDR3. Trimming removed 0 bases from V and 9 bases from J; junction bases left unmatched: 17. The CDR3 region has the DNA TGTGCCACCAGTGATTTGTCCCGTGACCCACTAGCGGGCGGGAGTGAGCAGTTCTTC. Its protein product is CATSDLSRDPLAGGSEQFF.